Presented here are 27 T cell receptor beta chains from one specimen sequenced in a study of response to subunit inactivated influenza vaccine. TCRdb reanalysed the RT-PCR reads using MiXCR and keeps one entry per CDR3 protein. This repertoire shows hundreds of thousands of distinct CDR3 sequences, approximately 15% found once; its top ten account for less than 4%. The sample here was CD4+ T cells sorted from PBMCs, taken around 25 months after vaccination. These receptors were collected from a man aged 45 to 75 who received an inactivated influenza vaccine.

V gene TRBV12-3 or TRBV12-4 combines with J gene TRBJ2-7; D is uncertain. The CDR3 length is 12 residues. V lost 2 bases to trimming and J lost 3 bases, with 5 bases between them. The CDR3 region is CASSLYRYEQYF. CDR3 nucleotides: TGTGCCAGCAGTTTATACCGCTACGAGCAGTACTTC.

The CDR3 coding sequence is TGCAGTGCTAGCCCACGACTAGGTACCCCAGATACGCAGTATTTT. It specifies CSASPRLGTPDTQYF. The rearrangement uses TRBV20-1 and TRBJ2-3; possibly TRBD2 for D (6 bases). From germline, CDR1 is DFQATT and CDR2 SNEGSKA (reference sequence). V lost 3 bases and J 4 bases, leaving 17 bases between the germline ends. The CDR3 runs to 15 residues.

CDR3 region: CAWSISDRETQYF. The CDR3, as DNA: TGTGCCTGGAGTATCAGCGACCGAGAGACCCAGTACTTC. The chain has TRBV30 and TRBJ2-5; no definite D call. Germline V CDR1 and CDR2: GTSNPN, SVGIG (reference sequence). This CDR3 comprises 13 residues. Trimming pared 2 bases from V and 4 bases from J, leaving 11 bases between.

CDR3 sequence: CASSQDPWSGSVRDTQYF. In DNA form, the CDR3 reads TGCGCCAGCAGCCAAGATCCCTGGAGCGGGAGTGTCAGAGATACGCAGTATTTT. The chain recombines TRBV4-3 with TRBJ2-3; 8 bases are shared with TRBD2. This CDR3 region has 18 residues. The trim removed 0 bases at V and 5 bases at J, leaving 13 bases unmatched. Germline loops: CDR1 LGHNA, CDR2 YSLEER.

Many counts were recorded for this clonotype. This chain connects TRBV5-1 to TRBJ2-1; D unresolved. The CDR3 contains 15 residues. Deletions cut 1 base from V and 12 bases from J, with 20 bases between. The germline V gene has CDR1 SGHRS and CDR2 YFSETQ. DNA of the CDR3: TGCGCCAGCAGCTTGTTACGGCAGACCCGAACCTGGCAGTTCTTC. Protein product: CASSLLRQTRTWQFF.

The J gene is TRBJ2-1, the V gene TRBV7-6; D possibly corresponds to TRBD2 (5 bases). Germline CDR1 and CDR2: SGHVS and FNYEAQ. V was shortened by 5 bases and J by 2 bases, with 16 bases between the two germline ends. The CDR3 has 16 amino acids. In DNA form, the CDR3 reads TGTGCCAGCAGCCCCGCGTTGGTGACTACCTACAATGAGCAGTTCTTC. This translates into CASSPALVTTYNEQFF.

This chain links TRBV6-5 with TRBJ2-7; 11 bases line up with TRBD2. The CDR3 extends over 18 amino acids. Trimming removed 2 bases from V and 1 base from J; junction bases left unmatched: 10. CDR1 MNHEY and CDR2 SVGAGI come from the germline V gene. The CDR3 sequence: CASSYAAPTSGGSYEQYF. The CDR3 coding sequence is TGTGCCAGCAGTTACGCTGCCCCCACTAGCGGGGGTTCCTACGAGCAGTACTTC.

This clonotype was seen a handful of times. The chain recombines TRBV11-2 with TRBJ1-2; no firm D call. V shed 5 bases and J shed 8 bases, with 21 bases lying between them. The CDR3 extends over 15 amino acids. CDR1 and CDR2 from the germline V gene are SGHAT and FQNNGV. This CDR3 is CASSPRLGSLSGYTF. CDR3 DNA: TGTGCCAGCAGCCCCCGTCTGGGCTCCCTTTCGGGCTACACCTTC.

This clonotype has only a few counts. The V gene is TRBV24-1, the J gene TRBJ2-5; D not resolved. The CDR3 length is 17 residues. Germline loops: CDR1 KGHDR, CDR2 SFDVKD. V was pared by 4 bases and J by 4 bases, with 21 bases between. The CDR3 protein is CATSETLGQSDRETQYF. The CDR3 nucleotides read TGTGCCACCAGTGAGACCCTCGGCCAATCGGATCGAGAGACCCAGTACTTC.

This clonotype has just a few counts. The chain links TRBV6-2 or TRBV6-3 to TRBJ1-2; tentatively, D is TRBD1 (6 bases). The CDR3 runs to 15 residues. Germline V gene lookup returns CDR1 MNHEY and CDR2 SVGEGT. With 8 bases removed from V and 2 bases from J, the gap between germline ends came to 18 bases. The CDR3 protein is CASDPASGENYGYTF. The CDR3 DNA follows: TGTGCCAGCGACCCGGCCTCAGGGGAGAACTATGGCTACACCTTC.

Only a few counts were recorded for this clonotype. This rearrangement joins TRBV20-1 to TRBJ1-5, with 8 bases identical to TRBD1. The CDR3 consists of 13 residues. Germline V CDR1 and CDR2: DFQATT, SNEGSKA (reference sequence). V was pared by 3 bases and J by 5 bases, with 3 bases of the junction left unmatched. CDR3 DNA sequence: TGCAGTGCTAGGACAGGGGTTGATCAGCCCCAGCATTTT. It is translated as CSARTGVDQPQHF.

The chain couples TRBV11-2 to TRBJ2-2, with D unresolved. Germline CDR1 and CDR2: SGHAT and FQNNGV. This CDR3 has 16 amino acids. Trimming pared 0 bases from V and 0 bases from J, leaving 8 bases between. CDR3 in DNA: TGTGCCAGCAGCTTAGAAGCCGTGTCGAACACCGGGGAGCTGTTTTTT. Its protein product is CASSLEAVSNTGELFF.

The rearrangement uses TRBV6-5 and TRBJ1-2; 9 positions agree with TRBD1. The V and J ends lost 4 bases and 8 bases, in that order; junction bases with no gene match: 5. The CDR3 is made up of 13 amino acids. CDR1 and CDR2 from the germline V gene are MNHEY and SVGAGI. The CDR3 loop reads CASSSHRGQGYTF. The DNA for the CDR3 is TGTGCCAGCAGTTCCCACAGGGGGCAGGGCTACACCTTC.

This clonotype was counted only a few times. The chain links TRBV5-1 to TRBJ2-7; D is perhaps TRBD1 or TRBD2 (6 bases each). CDR3 length: 15 residues. The ends were cut back, 3 bases at V and 3 bases at J, with 16 bases in the middle. From germline, CDR1 is SGHRS and CDR2 YFSETQ. The CDR3 protein is CASSSQGGRDYEQYF. DNA of the CDR3: TGCGCCAGCAGCTCCCAAGGGGGGCGCGACTACGAGCAGTACTTC.

The chain is built from TRBV28 and TRBJ2-1; D not resolved. Trimming shortened V by 5 bases and J by 10 bases, and 15 bases separated the two germline ends. CDR1 MDHEN and CDR2 SYDVKM come from the germline V gene. CDR3 length: 13 residues. The CDR3, as DNA: TGTGCCAGCAGTCCCCCTGGGCGTAACGAGCAGTTCTTC. Protein product: CASSPPGRNEQFF.

This chain connects TRBV5-6 to TRBJ2-3, with 8 bases identical to TRBD1. The CDR3 loop spans 14 amino acids. Germline V gene data show CDR1 as SGHDT and CDR2 as YYEEEE. The J segment lost 8 bases and the V segment lost 3 bases, leaving 8 bases of the junction unmatched. CDR3 residues: CASSSEDRGGTQYF. The DNA for the CDR3 is TGTGCCAGCAGCTCCGAAGACAGGGGAGGTACGCAGTATTTT.

The genes are TRBV15 and TRBJ1-1, with D uncertain. The CDR3 has 16 amino acids. Trimming shortened V by 0 bases and J by 1 base, and 12 bases separated the two germline ends. CDR1 is LNHNV, CDR2 YYDKDF, per germline (reference sequence). CDR3: CATSREPGRTNTEAFF. The CDR3, as DNA: TGTGCCACCAGCAGAGAACCCGGACGGACGAACACTGAAGCTTTCTTT. Filled out from reference TRBV15 and TRBJ1-1, the complete variable domain reads DAMVIQNPRYQVTQFGKPVTLSCSQTLNHNVMYWYQQKSSQAPKLLFHYYDKDFNNEADTPDNFQSRRPNTSFCFLDIRSPGLGDTAMYLCATSREPGRTNTEAFFGQGTRLTVV.

This clonotype was seen a handful of times. Here the CDR3 reads CASSQEPTGGELFF. DNA of the CDR3: TGCGCCAGCAGCCAAGAACCGACCGGCGGGGAGCTGTTTTTT. This chain joins TRBV4-3 and TRBJ2-2, with unresolved D. Germline-derived CDR1 and CDR2 are LGHNA and YSLEER. Trimming removed 0 bases from V and 7 bases from J, with 9 bases in between. There are 14 residues in the CDR3.

In this sample, this clonotype turned up many times. This chain connects TRBV12-3 or TRBV12-4 to TRBJ2-5; 11 nucleotides match TRBD2. Trimming cost V 6 bases and J 3 bases; bases outside gene matches: 0. CDR3 length: 13 residues. Here the CDR3 reads CASRTSGEETQYF. CDR3 DNA: TGTGCCAGCAGGACTAGCGGGGAAGAGACCCAGTACTTC.

This clonotype came up a few times. The V gene is TRBV20-1, the J gene TRBJ2-2; D unclear. This CDR3 has 13 amino acids. V lost 4 bases, J lost 1 base, and 7 bases lay in between. Germline CDR1 and CDR2: DFQATT and SNEGSKA (reference sequence). CDR3 sequence reads: CSAMAQNTGELFF. The CDR3 DNA reads as TGCAGTGCTATGGCACAGAACACCGGGGAGCTGTTTTTT.

The CDR3 nucleotides are TGTGCCAGCAGCCTTTACGGGGGAAATGAGCAGTTCTTC. Translating it yields CASSLYGGNEQFF. The chain links TRBV5-4 to TRBJ2-1, with D maybe TRBD2 (6 bases). Germline lookup yields CDR1 SGHNT and CDR2 YYREEE (reference sequence). The CDR3 spans 13 residues. V lost 4 bases and J 7 bases, leaving 12 bases between the germline ends.

This clonotype showed up just a few times. This chain joins TRBV15 and TRBJ2-3, with no clear D. The CDR3 totals 17 residues. V gave up 1 base and J gave up 2 bases, with 16 bases separating them. Germline CDR1 and CDR2: LNHNV and YYDKDF (reference sequence). This CDR3 is CATSRAGAGVVTDTQYF. The DNA for the CDR3 is TGTGCCACCAGCAGAGCGGGTGCCGGAGTAGTCACAGATACGCAGTATTTT.

Only a few counts were recorded for this clonotype. V usage is TRBV7-2 and J usage is TRBJ1-4; 7 bases map to TRBD1. Germline CDR1 is SGHTA and CDR2 is FQGNSA. The CDR3 is made up of 15 amino acids. With V trimmed by 3 bases and J by 2 bases, 3 bases remained unmatched. CDR3 in amino acids: CASSFQGVTNEKLFF. CDR3 coding DNA: TGTGCCAGCAGCTTTCAGGGGGTCACTAATGAAAAACTGTTTTTT. The full variable domain, completed using reference TRBV7-2 and TRBJ1-4, is GAGVSQSPSNKVTEKGKDVELRCDPISGHTALYWYRQSLGQGLEFLIYFQGNSAPDKSGLPSDRFSAERTGGSVSTLTIQRTQQEDSAVYLCASSFQGVTNEKLFFGSGTQLSVL.

The chain is built from TRBV20-1 and TRBJ2-2; D is undetermined. The CDR3 has 14 residues. V gave up 2 bases and J gave up 1 base, with 8 bases separating them. Germline CDR1 reads DFQATT; CDR2 reads SNEGSKA (reference sequence). CDR3 bases: TGCAGTGCTAGACCTTCCCTGAACACCGGGGAGCTGTTTTTT. Protein: CSARPSLNTGELFF.

This clonotype was observed a handful of times. The chain is built from TRBV9 and TRBJ1-6; TRBD1 is a possible D gene (5 bases). Germline-derived CDR1 and CDR2 are SGDLS and YYNGEE. V was trimmed by 4 bases and J by 9 bases, leaving 17 bases between them. This CDR3 is built from 15 residues. CDR3 protein: CASSLGTEKSSPLHF. The DNA of the CDR3 is TGTGCCAGCAGCCTAGGGACGGAGAAAAGTTCACCCCTCCACTTT.

This clonotype was counted only a few times. The V and J genes are TRBV7-2 and TRBJ2-1; 9 positions match TRBD1. Germline trimming cut 5 bases from V and 4 bases from J; bases unmatched to any gene: 6. CDR1 is SGHTA, CDR2 FQGNSA, per germline. The CDR3 extends over 15 amino acids. CDR3 sequence reads: CASSRAGQGYNEQFF. The CDR3 DNA reads TGTGCCAGCAGCCGGGCGGGACAGGGTTACAATGAGCAGTTCTTC.

The chain links TRBV7-2 to TRBJ2-2; D gene ambiguous. V lost 4 bases, J lost 0 bases, and 9 bases lay in between. Germline CDR1 and CDR2: SGHTA and FQGNSA. The length of the CDR3 is 15 residues. The CDR3 sequence is CASSSRASNTGELFF. Here the CDR3 DNA reads TGTGCCAGCAGCTCCCGGGCCTCGAACACCGGGGAGCTGTTTTTT.